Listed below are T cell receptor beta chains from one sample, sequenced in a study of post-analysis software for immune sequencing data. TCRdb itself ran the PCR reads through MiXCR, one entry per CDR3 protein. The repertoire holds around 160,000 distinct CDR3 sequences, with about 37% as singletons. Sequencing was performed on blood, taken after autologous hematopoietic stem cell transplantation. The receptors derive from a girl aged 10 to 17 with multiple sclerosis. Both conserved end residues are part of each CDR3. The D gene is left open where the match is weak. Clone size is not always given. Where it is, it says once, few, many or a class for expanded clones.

TGCGCCAGCAGCCAAGGGCCCTCAGAAGCTTTCTTT CASSQGPSEAFF . TRBV4-1 . TRBJ1-1
TGCAGCGTTGAAATATCCGACACAGATACGCAGTATTTT CSVEISDTDTQYF . TRBV29-1 . TRBJ2-3
TGTGCCAGCAGGTCCGGGACGGTCGCAGATACGCAGTATTTT CASRSGTVADTQYF few TRBV28 . TRBJ2-3
TGCAGTGCTGGGATTGAAAAACTGTTTTTT CSAGIEKLFF . TRBV20-1 . TRBJ1-4
TGCGCCAGCAGCCTCAACCACGGAGGCCAAGAGACCCAGTACTTC CASSLNHGGQETQYF . TRBV5-1 . TRBJ2-5
TGCGCCAGCAGCCCCGGCCCAAACACAGATACGCAGTATTTT CASSPGPNTDTQYF . TRBV4-1 . TRBJ2-3
TGTGCCAGCAGTCCATGGGGGCCGACAGATACGCAGTATTTT CASSPWGPTDTQYF . TRBV28 . TRBJ2-3
TGTGCCAGCAGTTACTCGACTAGGGGAGGGGACATTCTCGGCTACACCTTC CASSYSTRGGDILGYTF . TRBV6-2/TRBV6-3 . TRBJ1-2
TGCAGCGTTTGGGTCGGAGGGGTGAACACTGAAGCTTTCTTT CSVWVGGVNTEAFF few TRBV29-1 . TRBJ1-1
TGCGCCAGCAGGTACAGGGGGCCTGACACTGAAGCTTTCTTT CASRYRGPDTEAFF few TRBV5-1 TRBD1 TRBJ1-1
TGCAGTGCTAGAGATCTCGGCGGGAGGACCCCGGGGGGCACAGATACGCAGTATTTT CSARDLGGRTPGGTDTQYF . TRBV20-1 TRBD2 TRBJ2-3
TGTGCCACCAGTGATCCCGGGTCCTACAATGAGCAGTTCTTC CATSDPGSYNEQFF many TRBV24-1 . TRBJ2-1
TGTGCCAGCAGTGAAAGCGGCCAGGGCGGGGGCTACACCTTC CASSESGQGGGYTF . TRBV6-1 . TRBJ1-2